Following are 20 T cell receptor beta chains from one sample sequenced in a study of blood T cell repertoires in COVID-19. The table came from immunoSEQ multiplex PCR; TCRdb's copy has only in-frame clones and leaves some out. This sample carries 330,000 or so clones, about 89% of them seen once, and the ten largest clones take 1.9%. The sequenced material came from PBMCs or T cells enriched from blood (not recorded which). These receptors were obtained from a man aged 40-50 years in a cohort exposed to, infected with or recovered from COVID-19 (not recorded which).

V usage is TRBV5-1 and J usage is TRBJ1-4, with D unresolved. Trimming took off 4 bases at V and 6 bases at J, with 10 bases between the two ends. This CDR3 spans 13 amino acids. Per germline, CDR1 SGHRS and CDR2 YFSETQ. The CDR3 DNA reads TGCGCCAGCAGCAGTGGGCCCGATGAAAAACTGTTTTTT. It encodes CASSSGPDEKLFF.

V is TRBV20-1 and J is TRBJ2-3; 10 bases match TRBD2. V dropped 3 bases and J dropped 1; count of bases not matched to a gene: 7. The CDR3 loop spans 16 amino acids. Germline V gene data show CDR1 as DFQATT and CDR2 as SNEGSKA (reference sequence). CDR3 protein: CSASASGSVGTDTQYF. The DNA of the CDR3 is TGCAGTGCTAGTGCTAGCGGGAGCGTTGGCACAGATACGCAGTATTTT.

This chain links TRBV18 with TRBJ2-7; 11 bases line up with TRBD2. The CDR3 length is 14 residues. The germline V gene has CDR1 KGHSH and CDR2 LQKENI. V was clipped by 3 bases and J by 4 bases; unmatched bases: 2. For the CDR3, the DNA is TGTGCCAGCTCACCTTGGACTAGCGGGTACGAGCAGTACTTC. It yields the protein CASSPWTSGYEQYF.

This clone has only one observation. This chain's CDR3 is CASSLASTDTQYF. Here the CDR3 DNA reads TGTGCCAGCAGCTTAGCTAGCACAGATACGCAGTATTTT. V gene TRBV11-2 combines with J gene TRBJ2-3, with D unclear. Germline V CDR1 and CDR2: SGHAT, FQNNGV. This CDR3 is 13 amino acids long. The V end lost 1 base, the J end lost 0 bases, and 2 bases lay between the germline ends.

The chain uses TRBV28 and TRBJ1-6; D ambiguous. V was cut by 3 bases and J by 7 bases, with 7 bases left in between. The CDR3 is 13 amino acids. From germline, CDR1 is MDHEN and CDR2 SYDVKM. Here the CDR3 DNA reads TGTGCCAGCAGTTTGCAGAAGAATTCACCCCTCCACTTT. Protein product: CASSLQKNSPLHF.

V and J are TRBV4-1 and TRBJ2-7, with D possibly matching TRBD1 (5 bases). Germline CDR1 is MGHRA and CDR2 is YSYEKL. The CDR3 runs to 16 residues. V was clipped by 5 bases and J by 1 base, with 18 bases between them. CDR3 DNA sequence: TGCGCCAGCAGCAATTATCCCAAGGACACGTCCTACGAGCAGTACTTC. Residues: CASSNYPKDTSYEQYF.

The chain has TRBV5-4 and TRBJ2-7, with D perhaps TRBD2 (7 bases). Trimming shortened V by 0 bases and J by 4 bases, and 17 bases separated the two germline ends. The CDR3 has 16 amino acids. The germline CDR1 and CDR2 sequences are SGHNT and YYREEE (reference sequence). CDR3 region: CASSLGGGGAEYEQYF. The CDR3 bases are TGTGCCAGCAGCTTGGGAGGGGGGGGCGCGGAATACGAGCAGTACTTC.

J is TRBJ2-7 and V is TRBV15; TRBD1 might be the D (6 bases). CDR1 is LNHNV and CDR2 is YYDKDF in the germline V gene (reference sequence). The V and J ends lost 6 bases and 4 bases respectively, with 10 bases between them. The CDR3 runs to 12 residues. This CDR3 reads CATSDRSYEQYF. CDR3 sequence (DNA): TGTGCCACCAGTGACAGGTCTTACGAGCAGTACTTC.

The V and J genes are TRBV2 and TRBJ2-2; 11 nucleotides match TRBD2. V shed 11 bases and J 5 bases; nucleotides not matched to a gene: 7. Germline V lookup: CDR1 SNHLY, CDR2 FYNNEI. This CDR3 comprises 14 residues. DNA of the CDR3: TGTGCCCTCGGTACTAGCGGGGGAACCGGGGAGCTGTTTTTT. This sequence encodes CALGTSGGTGELFF.

CDR3 in DNA: TGTGCCAGCAGGTCCCATACAGGGGTGTCTGGGGCCAACGTCCTGACTTTC. This codes for CASRSHTGVSGANVLTF. The chain has TRBV27 and TRBJ2-6, with 7 bases lining up with TRBD1. The J segment lost 1 base and the V segment lost 6 bases, leaving 9 bases of the junction unmatched. The germline V gene encodes CDR1 MNHEY and CDR2 SMNVEV (reference sequence). This CDR3 is 17 amino acids long.

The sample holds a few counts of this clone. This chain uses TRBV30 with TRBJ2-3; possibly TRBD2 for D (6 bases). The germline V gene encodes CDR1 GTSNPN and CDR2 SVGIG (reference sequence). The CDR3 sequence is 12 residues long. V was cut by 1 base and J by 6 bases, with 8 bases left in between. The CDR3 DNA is TGTGCCTGGAGTGCTAGCGCCGATACGCAGTATTTT. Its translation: CAWSASADTQYF.

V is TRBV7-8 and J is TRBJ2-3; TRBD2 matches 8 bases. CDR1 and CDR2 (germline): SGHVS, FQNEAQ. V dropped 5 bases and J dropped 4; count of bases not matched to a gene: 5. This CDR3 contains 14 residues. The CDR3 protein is CASSPRRGADTQYF. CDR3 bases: TGTGCCAGCAGCCCTAGGCGGGGGGCAGATACGCAGTATTTT.

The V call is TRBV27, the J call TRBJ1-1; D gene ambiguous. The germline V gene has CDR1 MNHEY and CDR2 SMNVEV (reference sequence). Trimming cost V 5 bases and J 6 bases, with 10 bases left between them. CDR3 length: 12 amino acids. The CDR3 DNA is TGTGCCAGCAGTCTTCCAGGTCCTGAAGCTTTCTTT. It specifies CASSLPGPEAFF.

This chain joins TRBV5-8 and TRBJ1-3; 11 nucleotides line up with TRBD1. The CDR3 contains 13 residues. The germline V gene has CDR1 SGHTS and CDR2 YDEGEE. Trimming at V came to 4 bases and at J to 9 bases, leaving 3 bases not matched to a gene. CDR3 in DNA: TGTGCCAGCAGCCAGGGGACAGGGGGCACCATATATTTT. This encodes CASSQGTGGTIYF.

The CDR3 protein is CAWSVSRSREKLFF. CDR3 in DNA: TGTGCCTGGAGTGTGAGTCGCTCCCGTGAAAAACTGTTTTTT. The J gene is TRBJ1-4, the V gene TRBV30; D is unresolved. The CDR3 has 14 residues. Germline V gives CDR1 GTSNPN, CDR2 SVGIG (reference sequence). Trimming removed 0 bases at V and 7 bases at J, with 12 bases between.

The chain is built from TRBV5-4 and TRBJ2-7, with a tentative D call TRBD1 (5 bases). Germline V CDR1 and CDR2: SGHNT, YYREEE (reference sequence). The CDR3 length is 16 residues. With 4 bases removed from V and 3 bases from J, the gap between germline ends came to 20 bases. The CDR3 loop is CASSPVKTAGNYEQYF. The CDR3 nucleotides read TGTGCCAGCAGCCCGGTAAAGACAGCCGGAAACTACGAGCAGTACTTC.

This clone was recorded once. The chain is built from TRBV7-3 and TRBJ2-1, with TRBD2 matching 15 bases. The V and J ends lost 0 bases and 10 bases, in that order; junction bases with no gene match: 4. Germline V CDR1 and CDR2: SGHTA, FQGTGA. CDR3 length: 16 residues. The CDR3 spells CASSLTGTSGRREQFF. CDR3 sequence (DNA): TGTGCCAGCAGCTTAACCGGGACTAGCGGGAGGAGGGAGCAGTTCTTC.

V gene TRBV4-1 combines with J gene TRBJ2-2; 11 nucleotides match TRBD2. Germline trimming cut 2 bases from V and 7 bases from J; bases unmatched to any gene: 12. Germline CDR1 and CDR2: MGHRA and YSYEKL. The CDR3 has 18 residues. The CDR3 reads CASSQRGSGRAEGGELFF. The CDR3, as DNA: TGCGCCAGCAGCCAAAGGGGTAGCGGGAGGGCCGAGGGCGGGGAGCTGTTTTTT.

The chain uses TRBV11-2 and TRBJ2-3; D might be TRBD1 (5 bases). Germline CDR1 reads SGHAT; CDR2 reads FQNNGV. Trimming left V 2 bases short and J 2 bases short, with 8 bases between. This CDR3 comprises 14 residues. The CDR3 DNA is TGTGCCAGCAGCTTAACAGGAATCACAGATACGCAGTATTTT. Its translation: CASSLTGITDTQYF.

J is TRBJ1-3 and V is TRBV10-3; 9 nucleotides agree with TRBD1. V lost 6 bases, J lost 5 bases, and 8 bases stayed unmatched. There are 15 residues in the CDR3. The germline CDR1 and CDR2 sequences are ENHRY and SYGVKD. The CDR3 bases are TGTGCCATCAGAGCTCCGGGACAGGGCAGAAACACCATATATTTT. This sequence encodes CAIRAPGQGRNTIYF.